These T cell receptor beta chains were read from a single sample in a study of blood T cell repertoires in COVID-19. Libraries were prepared by immunoSEQ multiplex PCR; TCRdb keeps only in-frame clonotypes and omits some of them. The data show some 270,000 clones, roughly 89% seen once. The sequenced sample consisted of peripheral blood. All receptors come from a woman in her thirties or forties who had recovered from COVID-19. Each CDR3 is given with its conserved first and last residue. Each record gives: J gene, clone size, D gene, V gene, CDR3 protein, CDR3 DNA. A D gene is named only where the DNA matches it firmly. Size is omitted from some rows. Given values are once, few, many or a class for expanded clones.

TRBJ2-2 | - | - | TRBV5-1 | CASSFVQNTGELFF | TGCGCCAGCAGCTTCGTACAGAACACCGGGGAGCTGTTTTTT
TRBJ2-3 | - | TRBD2 | TRBV11-3 | CASSLVAGGADTQYF | TGTGCCAGCAGCTTAGTAGCGGGAGGAGCAGATACGCAGTATTTT
TRBJ2-3 | - | TRBD2 | TRBV9 | CASSPRTGLAGDFTDTQYF | TGTGCCAGCAGCCCAAGAACGGGACTAGCGGGGGACTTCACAGATACGCAGTATTTT
TRBJ1-2 | - | TRBD1 | TRBV2 | CASIATGRGAYGYTF | TGTGCCAGCATAGCGACAGGGCGGGGAGCCTATGGCTACACCTTC
TRBJ2-7 | - | TRBD2 | TRBV7-9 | CASRSMTSGGLSYEQYF | TGTGCCAGCAGATCGATGACTAGCGGGGGTTTGTCCTACGAGCAGTACTTC
TRBJ1-1 | - | - | TRBV20-1 | CSASRGMNTEAFF | TGCAGTGCTAGTCGGGGAATGAACACTGAAGCTTTCTTT
TRBJ2-1 | - | - | TRBV7-2 | CASSQVWVNYNEQFF | TGTGCCAGCAGCCAGGTTTGGGTCAATTACAATGAGCAGTTCTTC
TRBJ2-1 | many | TRBD2 | TRBV9 | CASSVVSSGVYNEQFF | TGTGCCAGCAGCGTAGTTTCTAGCGGAGTCTACAATGAGCAGTTCTTC
TRBJ2-1 | - | - | TRBV24-1 | CATSDFRSGQVGSYNEQFF | TGTGCCACCAGTGATTTCAGGTCAGGGCAGGTGGGCTCCTACAATGAGCAGTTCTTC
TRBJ2-5 | - | TRBD2 | TRBV27 | CASSPLGLAGSETQYF | TGTGCCAGCAGCCCGCTTGGACTAGCGGGCTCTGAGACCCAGTACTTC
TRBJ2-7 | - | - | TRBV11-2 | CASSLVSRTSTEQYF | TGTGCCAGCAGCTTAGTCTCCCGTACGAGTACCGAGCAGTACTTC
TRBJ2-1 | - | - | TRBV19 | CASSISAENSYNEQFF | TGTGCCAGTAGTATATCGGCGGAAAACTCCTACAATGAGCAGTTCTTC
TRBJ1-6 | - | - | TRBV7-2 | CASSLEGHQGSYNSPLHF | TGTGCCAGCAGCTTAGAAGGACACCAAGGCTCCTATAATTCACCCCTCCACTTT
TRBJ2-6 | - | - | TRBV4-3 | CASSLHSSHSGANVLTF | TGCGCCAGCAGCCTCCATTCGTCACACTCTGGGGCCAACGTCCTGACTTTC
TRBJ1-2 | - | - | TRBV6-5 | CASRSGASGGYTF | TGTGCCAGCAGGTCAGGGGCTAGTGGTGGCTACACCTTC
TRBJ1-5 | - | TRBD1 | TRBV12-3/TRBV12-4 | CASRVGQGEPQHF | TGTGCCAGCAGGGTGGGACAGGGCGAGCCCCAGCATTTT
TRBJ2-2 | once | - | TRBV12-3/TRBV12-4 | CASSSTGTGELFF | TGTGCCAGCAGCTCCACAGGGACCGGGGAGCTGTTTTTT
TRBJ1-2 | once | - | TRBV3-1/TRBV3-2 | CASSQERVRGGYTF | TGTGCCAGCAGCCAAGAGAGGGTCAGGGGCGGCTACACCTTC
TRBJ1-5 | - | - | TRBV18 | CASSPSAGEGNQPQHF | TGTGCCAGCTCACCTTCAGCCGGTGAGGGCAATCAGCCCCAGCATTTT
TRBJ2-3 | few | - | TRBV3-1/TRBV3-2 | CASSILRGPLITDTQYF | TGTGCCAGCAGCATCCTCAGGGGACCCCTCATCACAGATACGCAGTATTTT
TRBJ2-7 | - | - | TRBV19 | CASSKTSMEEQYF | TGTGCCAGTAGTAAGACCTCTATGGAGGAGCAGTACTTC
TRBJ2-5 | - | TRBD2 | TRBV10-2 | CASKASGGETQYF | TGCGCCAGCAAGGCTAGCGGGGGGGAGACCCAGTACTTC
TRBJ2-1 | - | - | TRBV29-1 | CSVGREYNEQFF | TGCAGCGTTGGCAGGGAATACAATGAGCAGTTCTTC
TRBJ2-2 | - | - | TRBV12-5 | CASGLRTGELFF | TGTGCTAGTGGTTTGCGGACCGGGGAGCTGTTTTTT
TRBJ2-1 | - | - | TRBV28 | CASSSPGSEKFF | TGTGCCAGCAGTTCCCCGGGGTCCGAGAAGTTCTTC
TRBJ2-2 | - | TRBD1 | TRBV5-1 | CASESTGGSGELFF | TGCGCCAGCGAATCGACAGGGGGATCCGGGGAGCTGTTTTTT
TRBJ2-2 | - | - | TRBV28 | CASSSRGVFTGELFF | TGTGCCAGCAGTTCCCGCGGTGTATTCACCGGGGAGCTGTTTTTT
TRBJ2-5 | - | TRBD1 | TRBV14 | CASSQETGNQETQYF | TGTGCCAGCAGCCAAGAGACAGGGAATCAAGAGACCCAGTACTTC
TRBJ1-5 | - | - | TRBV6-2/TRBV6-3 | CASSSGVLQHF | TGTGCCAGCAGTTCCGGGGTCCTTCAGCATTTT
TRBJ2-2 | - | TRBD2 | TRBV5-5 | CASSPSPVRGGRTGELFF | TGTGCCAGCAGCCCAAGCCCTGTGCGGGGGGGTCGGACCGGGGAGCTGTTTTTT
TRBJ2-1 | - | TRBD2 | TRBV11-2 | CASSQGTGLAGYNEQFF | TGTGCCAGCAGCCAAGGAACGGGACTAGCGGGGTACAATGAGCAGTTCTTC
TRBJ1-1 | - | - | TRBV27 | CASAKPGGTEAFF | TGTGCCAGCGCTAAGCCGGGGGGGACTGAAGCTTTCTTT
TRBJ1-1 | - | TRBD1 | TRBV10-3 | CATSGTGGMNTEAFF | TGTGCCACCTCCGGGACAGGTGGGATGAACACTGAAGCTTTCTTT
TRBJ1-5 | - | TRBD1 | TRBV28 | CASRRTGVYSNQPQHF | TGTGCCAGCAGACGGACAGGGGTTTATAGCAATCAGCCCCAGCATTTT
TRBJ2-5 | - | - | TRBV14 | CASSQGGTQYF | TGTGCCAGCAGCCAAGGCGGGACCCAGTACTTC
TRBJ1-6 | - | - | TRBV27 | CASMWGGDSPLHF | TGTGCCAGCATGTGGGGCGGGGATTCACCCCTCCACTTT
TRBJ1-2 | - | - | TRBV5-1 | CASSLTRGPYGYTF | TGCGCCAGCAGCCTAACAAGGGGCCCCTATGGCTACACCTTC
TRBJ1-3 | - | TRBD1 | TRBV6-5 | CASSYSETGAGNTIYF | TGTGCCAGCAGTTACTCGGAGACAGGGGCAGGAAACACCATATATTTT
TRBJ1-5 | - | - | TRBV27 | CASRPGQGLRNQPQHF | TGTGCCAGCAGGCCGGGGCAGGGGTTGCGCAATCAGCCCCAGCATTTT
TRBJ2-3 | - | TRBD1 | TRBV18 | CASSPQGASTDTQYF | TGTGCCAGCTCACCGCAGGGGGCCAGCACAGATACGCAGTATTTT
TRBJ2-1 | once | - | TRBV5-1 | CASSLGPEGFNEQFF | TGCGCCAGCAGCTTGGGGCCGGAGGGGTTCAATGAGCAGTTCTTC
TRBJ1-1 | - | - | TRBV6-2/TRBV6-3 | CASSPAGANTEAFF | TGTGCCAGCAGTCCAGCAGGGGCGAACACTGAAGCTTTCTTT
TRBJ2-1 | - | - | TRBV6-2/TRBV6-3 | CASSYSSNRGNEQFF | TGTGCCAGCAGTTATTCGAGTAATAGGGGTAATGAGCAGTTCTTC
TRBJ2-1 | - | - | TRBV5-1 | CASSSGQHNEQFF | TGCGCCAGCAGCTCAGGGCAGCACAATGAGCAGTTCTTC
TRBJ1-4 | - | - | TRBV6-6 | CASRTTGPNEKLFF | TGTGCCAGCAGAACCACAGGGCCTAATGAAAAACTGTTTTTT
TRBJ1-1 | - | TRBD1 | TRBV6-5 | CASSSAQGTTEAFF | TGTGCCAGCAGTTCAGCACAGGGGACGACTGAAGCTTTCTTT
TRBJ1-3 | - | - | TRBV5-1 | CASSSGTSGNTIYF | TGCGCCAGCAGCTCCGGGACTTCTGGAAACACCATATATTTT
TRBJ2-1 | once | - | TRBV5-4 | CASSGLPAGPGLF | TGTGCCAGCAGCGGCCTTCCTGCGGGGCCGGGGCTCTTC
TRBJ1-1 | - | TRBD1 | TRBV5-1 | CASSYWTGLNTEAFF | TGCGCCAGCAGCTATTGGACAGGGCTGAACACTGAAGCTTTCTTT
TRBJ2-1 | - | - | TRBV4-1 | CASSQPRAVTYNEQFF | TGCGCCAGCAGCCAACCTCGAGCGGTCACCTACAATGAGCAGTTCTTC
TRBJ1-3 | - | - | TRBV7-9 | CASSPFDGRNTIYF | TGTGCCAGCAGCCCCTTCGATGGCAGAAACACCATATATTTT
TRBJ2-5 | - | TRBD2 | TRBV11-2 | CASSPGLSGGALETQYF | TGTGCCAGCAGCCCTGGCCTTAGCGGGGGGGCCTTGGAGACCCAGTACTTC
TRBJ2-5 | - | TRBD2 | TRBV7-2 | CASSFGGGRETQYF | TGTGCCAGCAGCTTCGGGGGAGGGCGGGAGACCCAGTACTTC
TRBJ1-1 | - | TRBD1 | TRBV15 | CATSGDRKTEAFF | TGTGCCACCAGCGGGGACAGGAAAACTGAAGCTTTCTTT
TRBJ1-2 | - | TRBD1 | TRBV18 | CASSPGTEYGYTF | TGTGCCAGCTCACCCGGGACAGAGTATGGCTACACCTTC
TRBJ2-7 | - | - | TRBV7-3 | CASSPEGNFYEQYF | TGTGCCAGCAGCCCGGAGGGTAATTTCTACGAGCAGTACTTC
TRBJ2-2 | - | TRBD1 | TRBV7-9 | CASSLAGTGRLGELFF | TGTGCCAGCAGCTTAGCGGGGACAGGGCGTCTCGGGGAGCTGTTTTTT
TRBJ1-2 | - | TRBD1 | TRBV6-5 | CASSYSGQGFYTF | TGTGCCAGCAGTTACTCGGGACAGGGATTCTACACCTTC
TRBJ1-2 | - | TRBD1 | TRBV18 | CASSPPGQGAYGYTF | TGTGCCAGCTCACCACCGGGACAGGGGGCCTATGGCTACACCTTC